Listed below are T cell receptor beta chains from one sample, sequenced in a study of T cell repertoires in cytomegalovirus infection. A single record per CDR3 protein comes from TCRdb applying MiXCR to the reads. The data contain about 240,000 distinct CDR3 sequences, approximately 6.7% of them seen just once; the ten biggest clones take up around 6.9%. Material: PBMCs. These receptors all come from a human donor in good health (CMV status not recorded). Some clones in this sample may be carry-over from other donors' samples. Each CDR3 is given with its conserved first and last residue. A D gene is named only where the DNA matches it firmly. Clone size is not always given. Where it is, it says once, few, many or a class for expanded clones.

TRBJ2-3	.	TRBV28	TRBD1	TGTGCCAGCAGTTTTAGAAGGACAGGGGGCGCTACGCAGTATTTT	CASSFRRTGGATQYF
TRBJ1-6	many	TRBV7-2	.	TGTGCCAGCAGCTTGAAGGGGTATTATAATTCACCCCTCCACTTT	CASSLKGYYNSPLHF
TRBJ1-1	many	TRBV29-1	.	TGCAGCGTCTCAACTCCGAACACTGAAGCTTTCTTT	CSVSTPNTEAFF
TRBJ2-3	few	TRBV11-2	TRBD2	TGTGCCAGCAGCTTAGGGGCTCTAGCGGGGTTACCTCAGGAAGATACGCAGTATTTT	CASSLGALAGLPQEDTQYF
TRBJ1-1	many	TRBV14	.	TGTGCCAGCAGCCAAGAAGGTGAAGCTTTCTTT	CASSQEGEAFF
TRBJ1-6	many	TRBV3-1	TRBD1	TGTGCCAGCAGCCTACAGGGGAAATCACCCCTCCACTTT	CASSLQGKSPLHF
TRBJ2-3	many	TRBV5-1	.	TGCGCCAGCAGCTCCTTATCCGGCAGCACAGATACGCAGTATTTT	CASSSLSGSTDTQYF
TRBJ1-1	many	TRBV25-1	.	TGTGCCAGCAGTGAATTAACCGGGTTGAACACTGAAGCTTTCTTT	CASSELTGLNTEAFF
TRBJ1-2	many	TRBV7-2	.	TGTGCCAGCAGCTTGGCCCTACAATCGGGAAGCGATGGCTACACCTTC	CASSLALQSGSDGYTF
TRBJ2-2	many	TRBV7-2	.	TGTGCCAGCGGACAGACTAACACCGGGGAGCTGTTTTTT	CASGQTNTGELFF
TRBJ1-4	many	TRBV12-3/TRBV12-4	.	TGTGCCAGCAGTTTAGGCGAAAAACTGTTTTTT	CASSLGEKLFF
TRBJ2-1	many	TRBV7-9	.	TGTGCCAGCAGCTTAGTAAGTTTAGGGCAGGTAAGCTACAATGAGCAGTTCTTC	CASSLVSLGQVSYNEQFF
TRBJ1-5	many	TRBV20-1	.	TGCAGTGCTAGTAAGACGGGCGGCAATCAGCCCCAGCATTTT	CSASKTGGNQPQHF
TRBJ2-1	.	TRBV19	TRBD2	TGTGCCAGCCGGGAGCGGGGATCGGATGAGCAGTTCTTC	CASRERGSDEQFF
TRBJ1-4	many	TRBV25-1	.	TGTGCCAGCAGTGAAATTGCAACTAATGAAAAACTGTTTTTT	CASSEIATNEKLFF
TRBJ2-4	.	TRBV28	TRBD1	TGTGCCAGCCTCGCGAGGGGGCGAGGCATTCAGTACTTC	CASLARGRGIQYF
TRBJ2-4	many	TRBV10-3	TRBD2	TGTGCCATCAGTGAGTCGAACGGGGGGAACATTCAGTACTTC	CAISESNGGNIQYF
TRBJ1-1	few	TRBV29-1	.	TGCAGCGTTGCGGGACGGATGAACACTGAAGCTTTCTTT	CSVAGRMNTEAFF
TRBJ1-1	.	TRBV7-9	.	TGTGCCAGCAGCTTAGGCGAGAGGAGGACTGAAGCTTTCTTT	CASSLGERRTEAFF
TRBJ1-1	many	TRBV7-9	.	TGTGCCAGCAGCTTAGGGGGCGGGAGCGAAGCTTTCTTT	CASSLGGGSEAFF
TRBJ1-4	many	TRBV25-1	.	TGTGCCAGCAGTGGGGTTGCAACTAATGAAAAACTGTTTTTT	CASSGVATNEKLFF
TRBJ1-2	.	TRBV7-9	TRBD1	TGTGCCAGCAGCTTGGACAGAGGGTCCGGGACAGGGGGACCCTATCATGGCTACACCTTC	CASSLDRGSGTGGPYHGYTF
TRBJ2-3	many	TRBV5-6	TRBD2	TGTGCCAGCAGCTTGATGCTAGCGGGGACCCGCCCGGGGAGCACAGATACGCAGTATTTT	CASSLMLAGTRPGSTDTQYF
TRBJ1-1	few	TRBV12-3/TRBV12-4	.	TGTGCCAGCAGTTTAACTAAGGCTATAAACACTGAAGCTTTCTTT	CASSLTKAINTEAFF
TRBJ2-5	many	TRBV7-2	.	TGTGCCAGCAGCTTACTAGCGATCCAAGAGACCCAGTACTTC	CASSLLAIQETQYF
TRBJ1-2	many	TRBV7-2	.	TGTGCCAGCAGCTCGATGGGACGGGCCCTCTATGGCTACACCTTC	CASSSMGRALYGYTF
TRBJ2-7	many	TRBV27	.	TGTGCCAGCAGTTCACCTCTCGGTTCCGAGCAGTACTTC	CASSSPLGSEQYF
TRBJ1-1	many	TRBV20-1	.	TGCAGTGCTAGAGATCCCCGGGGGCGGAACACTGAAGCTTTCTTT	CSARDPRGRNTEAFF
TRBJ1-6	many	TRBV30	TRBD1	TGTGCCTGGAGATTCCGGACAGGAGGGACAGATTCACCCCTCCACTTT	CAWRFRTGGTDSPLHF
TRBJ1-1	many	TRBV20-1	.	TGCAGTGGCACGGCCCCCTGGAACACTGAAGCTTTCTTT	CSGTAPWNTEAFF